The clone carrying this T cell receptor (beta chain) was picked up a small number of times. Its specificity is not known. This sample was included in a study of identical twins. General study findings and limits: Models predicted less out-of-frame TCR alpha sharing in monozygotic twins than was found.

TCRdb called the 5' RACE reads again in MiXCR, with one record for every CDR3 protein. The repertoire holds 400,000 to 550,000 distinct CDR3 sequences, with less than 25% as singletons. V shed 1 base and J 2 bases; nucleotides not matched to a gene: 8. Germline lookup yields CDR1 SGHTA and CDR2 FQGNSA. The CDR3 is 16 residues long. The sample was also linked to a second study, of T cells expressing NK-cell markers.

The chain couples TRBV7-2 to TRBJ2-7, with 7 nucleotides matching TRBD2. The sequenced sample was CD4+ T cells sorted from blood. This receptor was obtained from a woman aged 18 to 35 in good health. CDR3 amino acids: CASSLVGASGTYEQYF. CDR3 nucleotides: TGTGCCAGCAGCTTAGTGGGAGCTAGCGGAACCTACGAGCAGTACTTC.